The next 27 T cell receptor beta chains were all read from a single sample in a study of radiation and T cells in renal cell carcinoma. Libraries were prepared by immunoSEQ multiplex PCR; TCRdb keeps only in-frame clonotypes and omits some of them. The sample includes about 140,000 clones, 83% of them seen just once. Time point of the sample: baseline pretreatment blood. Stated treatment: 15 Gy SBRT to primary tumor, nephrectomy 4 weeks later. The sequenced sample was blood, obtained from a patient whose treatment included radiotherapy and nephrectomy. The receptors stem from a woman aged 45-60 years with renal cell carcinoma.

This chain uses TRBV9 with TRBJ1-5, with TRBD1 matching over 8 bases. Germline CDR1 is SGDLS and CDR2 is YYNGEE. The V gene end was trimmed by 0 bases and the J gene end by 7 bases; junction bases not matched to a gene: 15. The CDR3 sequence is 18 residues long. Written as DNA, the CDR3 is TGTGCCAGCAGCGTAGAATGGTTAGCAGGGGGCAAGGAACAGCCCCAGCATTTT. Protein product: CASSVEWLAGGKEQPQHF.

The chain has TRBV13 and TRBJ2-5, with D uncertain. CDR1 PRHDT and CDR2 FYEKMQ come from the germline V gene (reference sequence). This CDR3 comprises 16 residues. Deletions cut 4 bases from V and 1 base from J, with 16 bases between. The CDR3 protein is CASSSKVRVRQETQYF. The CDR3 DNA follows: TGTGCCAGCAGCTCTAAGGTACGAGTGCGCCAAGAGACCCAGTACTTC.

The chain uses TRBV5-1 and TRBJ1-1, with 8 bases aligning to TRBD1. V shed 4 bases, J shed 5 bases, and the junction held 10 bases outside the gene matches. This CDR3 spans 15 amino acids. Germline loops: CDR1 SGHRS, CDR2 YFSETQ. The CDR3 is CASSTGQGKRTEAFF. The DNA for the CDR3 is TGCGCCAGCAGCACCGGACAGGGAAAGAGGACTGAAGCTTTCTTT.

The rearrangement joins TRBV5-6 to TRBJ2-7; D not certain. From germline, CDR1 is SGHDT and CDR2 YYEEEE. The CDR3 covers 15 residues. V lost 4 bases, J lost 3 bases, and 17 bases lay in between. CDR3 in amino acids: CASSTPVGKNYEQYF. The DNA for the CDR3 is TGTGCCAGCAGCACACCAGTGGGGAAAAACTACGAGCAGTACTTC.

This rearrangement joins TRBV9 to TRBJ1-1; 9 bases map to TRBD1. The germline V gene has CDR1 SGDLS and CDR2 YYNGEE. There are 13 residues in the CDR3. The J segment lost 8 bases and the V segment lost 0 bases, leaving 2 bases of the junction unmatched. The CDR3 sequence: CASSVVGQGEAFF. The CDR3 bases are TGTGCCAGCAGCGTAGTAGGACAGGGGGAAGCTTTCTTT.

V gene TRBV14 combines with J gene TRBJ1-1; D is undetermined. Trimming removed 1 base from V and 1 base from J, with 4 bases in between. Germline V lookup: CDR1 SGHDN, CDR2 FVKESK. The CDR3 is made up of 13 amino acids. The CDR3 here is CASSQGGNTEAFF. CDR3 bases: TGTGCCAGCAGCCAAGGCGGGAACACTGAAGCTTTCTTT.

V gene TRBV9 combines with J gene TRBJ2-1, with D perhaps TRBD1 or TRBD2 (5 bases each). The CDR3 contains 14 residues. Germline assignment: CDR1 SGDLS and CDR2 YYNGEE. Trimming took 5 bases from V and 7 from J, leaving 16 bases between them. CDR3 nucleotide sequence: TGTGCCAGCAGTCCGGGCCCCGAGGGGAATGAGCAGTTCTTC. Residues: CASSPGPEGNEQFF.

This clone was seen many times. The V gene is TRBV10-3, the J gene TRBJ1-6, with 7 bases lining up with TRBD1. Germline V lookup: CDR1 ENHRY, CDR2 SYGVKD. Trimming cost V 4 bases and J 10 bases; bases outside gene matches: 4. The CDR3 has 13 amino acids. CDR3 protein: CAISADRVSPLHF. The CDR3 DNA follows: TGTGCCATCAGTGCCGACAGGGTATCACCCCTCCACTTT.

CDR3 residues: CASSATVAKNIQYF. The CDR3 bases are TGTGCCAGCAGCGCGACAGTAGCCAAAAACATTCAGTACTTC. V and J are TRBV7-2 and TRBJ2-4; a possible D gene is TRBD1 (5 bases). The CDR3 spans 14 residues. Germline assignment: CDR1 SGHTA and CDR2 FQGNSA. V was pared by 5 bases and J by 0 bases, with 8 bases between. Full variable domain (remainder filled in from reference TRBV7-2 and TRBJ2-4): GAGVSQSPSNKVTEKGKDVELRCDPISGHTALYWYRQSLGQGLEFLIYFQGNSAPDKSGLPSDRFSAERTGGSVSTLTIQRTQQEDSAVYLCASSATVAKNIQYFGAGTRLSVL.

This clone was detected only a few times. The rearrangement links TRBV28 to TRBJ2-4; 11 positions agree with TRBD2. The CDR3 covers 18 residues. V lost 3 bases, J lost 0 bases, and 7 bases stayed unmatched. Germline assignment: CDR1 MDHEN and CDR2 SYDVKM. As DNA, the CDR3 is TGTGCCAGCAGTTTTTGGACTAGCGGGTCCGTAGCCAAAAACATTCAGTACTTC. It is translated as CASSFWTSGSVAKNIQYF.

The V call is TRBV4-3, the J call TRBJ1-1; weak D call: TRBD1 (5 bases). The germline V gene has CDR1 LGHNA and CDR2 YSLEER. V dropped 5 bases and J dropped 1 base, with 11 bases sitting between them. This CDR3 has 14 amino acids. The CDR3 DNA reads TGCGCCAGCAGCGCGGAGGGGTGGAACACTGAAGCTTTCTTT. Amino acids: CASSAEGWNTEAFF.

The rearrangement joins TRBV5-1 to TRBJ2-1, with D possibly being TRBD2 (6 bases). Germline V lookup: CDR1 SGHRS, CDR2 YFSETQ. The CDR3 consists of 14 residues. V dropped 4 bases and J dropped 3 bases, with 11 bases sitting between them. The CDR3 region has the DNA TGCGCCAGCAGCAATGGGACTCTCTACAATGAGCAGTTCTTC. Protein: CASSNGTLYNEQFF.

J is TRBJ1-5 and V is TRBV7-8; 7 nucleotides align to TRBD1. In germline, CDR1 is SGHVS, CDR2 FQNEAQ. With 2 bases clipped from V and 5 bases from J, the junction kept 3 bases outside the gene matches. The length of the CDR3 is 14 residues. CDR3 region: CASSLIGGDQPQHF. The CDR3 nucleotides are TGTGCCAGCAGCTTAATAGGGGGCGATCAGCCCCAGCATTTT.

The table lists this clone with a few counts. The genes are TRBV6-4 and TRBJ2-6; unclear D gene. Between the trimmed V and J ends, which lost 6 bases and 2 bases, there was a span of 8 bases. This CDR3 region has 14 residues. CDR1 MRHNA and CDR2 SNTAGT come from the germline V gene. The CDR3: CASRRSTGANVLTF. CDR3 bases: TGTGCCAGCAGGCGGTCTACTGGGGCCAACGTCCTGACTTTC.

This clone was counted between two and nine times. The chain links TRBV7-2 to TRBJ1-5; the D gene is possibly TRBD1 (5 bases). Germline V lookup: CDR1 SGHTA, CDR2 FQGNSA. The CDR3 extends over 13 amino acids. V dropped 3 bases and J dropped 8 bases, with 11 bases sitting between them. The CDR3, as DNA: TGTGCCAGCAGCTTGGCAGGGCAAAAGCCCCAGCATTTT. Its protein is CASSLAGQKPQHF.

This clone is a singleton in its sample. This chain connects TRBV11-2 to TRBJ2-5; 7 bases fit TRBD2. V lost 5 bases to trimming and J lost 4 bases; unmatched junction nucleotides: 13. This CDR3 region has 16 residues. Per the germline V gene, CDR1 is SGHAT and CDR2 is FQNNGV. CDR3 nucleotide sequence: TGTGCCAGCAGCCGAAACAGCGGGGTGATGGGAGAGACCCAGTACTTC. This gives the protein CASSRNSGVMGETQYF.

This clone showed up just a few times. The chain combines TRBV10-3 with TRBJ1-1, with 7 bases identical to TRBD1. Per the germline V gene, CDR1 is ENHRY and CDR2 is SYGVKD. V shed 11 bases and J 0 bases; nucleotides not matched to a gene: 9. The CDR3 covers 14 residues. The CDR3 nucleotides are TGTGCCGGGCGGAAGGGGGCAGTGAACACTGAAGCTTTCTTT. Translated: CAGRKGAVNTEAFF.

The V call is TRBV4-1, the J call TRBJ1-4; D ambiguous. Trimming pared 7 bases from V and 7 bases from J, leaving 19 bases between. Germline values: CDR1 MGHRA, CDR2 YSYEKL. The CDR3 is made up of 15 amino acids. This CDR3 reads CASKKGGPAFEKLFF. The CDR3 DNA reads TGCGCCAGCAAAAAGGGAGGGCCGGCCTTTGAAAAACTGTTTTTT.

The V and J genes are TRBV5-4 and TRBJ2-7, with D perhaps given as TRBD1 or TRBD2 (5 bases each). V lost 5 bases, J lost 3 bases, and 15 bases lay in between. The CDR3 is made up of 14 amino acids. Germline CDR1 and CDR2: SGHNT and YYREEE (reference sequence). The CDR3 DNA reads TGTGCCAGCAGATCCGGGACGGAATTCTACGAGCAGTACTTC. Amino acids: CASRSGTEFYEQYF.

Comment on this clone: Other nucleotide sequences from this sample produce the same CDR3. This chain uses TRBV7-9 with TRBJ2-7; D is ambiguous. V was cut by 6 bases and J by 0 bases, with 6 bases left in between. CDR1 and CDR2 (germline): SEHNR, FQNEAQ (reference sequence). The CDR3 covers 12 residues. The CDR3 bases are TGTGCCAGCAGTTTTGACTCCTACGAGCAGTACTTC. Amino acids: CASSFDSYEQYF.

The V gene is TRBV5-1, the J gene TRBJ2-2; 7 bases line up with TRBD1. The V gene's germline CDR1 is SGHRS and CDR2 YFSETQ. Trimming took 0 bases from V and 5 from J; bases not matched to a gene: 7. This CDR3 spans 16 amino acids. The CDR3 protein is CASSLDTGVRTGELFF. In nucleotides, the CDR3 is TGCGCCAGCAGCTTGGATACAGGGGTACGGACCGGGGAGCTGTTTTTT.

The chain couples TRBV5-6 to TRBJ1-4; D is undetermined. V was clipped by 4 bases and J by 2 bases, with 6 bases between them. In germline, CDR1 is SGHDT, CDR2 YYEEEE. CDR3 length: 13 amino acids. CDR3 residues: CASSPWTNEKLFF. CDR3 sequence (DNA): TGTGCCAGCAGCCCCTGGACTAATGAAAAACTGTTTTTT.

This clone was observed a single time. This chain links TRBV29-1 with TRBJ2-7, with a possible D match to TRBD2 (6 bases). This CDR3 region has 12 residues. Germline-derived CDR1 and CDR2 are SQVTM and ANQGSEA. The V and J ends lost 7 bases and 2 bases respectively, with 12 bases between them. The CDR3 protein is CSGGSGAYEQYF. The CDR3 DNA follows: TGCAGCGGGGGTAGCGGCGCCTACGAGCAGTACTTC.

The gene calls are TRBV5-6 and TRBJ2-3, with D perhaps TRBD1 (5 bases). CDR3 length: 12 amino acids. Germline V gene lookup returns CDR1 SGHDT and CDR2 YYEEEE. Trimming stripped 0 bases from V and 10 bases from J, with 9 bases between. DNA for the CDR3: TGTGCCAGCAGCTTGGAGGCAGGGCCGCAGTATTTT. It translates to CASSLEAGPQYF.

This rearrangement joins TRBV9 to TRBJ2-1; tentatively, D is TRBD2 (6 bases). Germline CDR1 and CDR2: SGDLS and YYNGEE. The CDR3 runs to 14 residues. Trimming stripped 3 bases from V and 7 bases from J, with 14 bases between. The CDR3 DNA follows: TGTGCCAGCAGCGCCCTAGGAGGGAGGAATGAGCAGTTCTTC. Protein sequence: CASSALGGRNEQFF.

Only one count was recorded for this clone. The chain has TRBV6-5 and TRBJ2-5; D gene unclear. This CDR3 contains 12 residues. The germline gives CDR1 MNHEY, CDR2 SVGAGI. V was cut by 9 bases and J by 4 bases, with 12 bases left in between. CDR3 sequence reads: CARLRVPETQYF. CDR3 DNA: TGTGCCAGACTAAGGGTACCAGAGACCCAGTACTTC.

The rearrangement uses TRBV7-8 and TRBJ1-2, with D unclear. With 0 bases removed from V and 6 bases from J, the gap between germline ends came to 11 bases. The CDR3 is 14 residues long. The V gene's germline CDR1 is SGHVS and CDR2 FQNEAQ. CDR3 residues: CASSLAGRPDGYTF. In nucleotides, the CDR3 is TGTGCCAGCAGCTTAGCCGGCCGCCCGGATGGCTACACCTTC.